This T cell receptor beta chain was found in a study of blood T cell repertoires in COVID-19. Overall study context: T cells, B-cell-depleted T cells, or PBMCs supplied cDNA or gDNA.

This clone was detected a few times. Per the original data handling: Amplified reference gene primers provided the basis for estimating nucleated cell counts. Some clones are missing from TCRdb's copy, which holds only in-frame ones; the method was immunoSEQ multiplex PCR. That table is the source of V, J and clone size, and D and trimming were worked out from the DNA. The profile shows 150,000 to 200,000 clones, about three quarters of them singletons. V dropped 7 bases and J dropped 1 base, with 11 bases sitting between them. Germline V gene data show CDR1 as SNHLY and CDR2 as FYNNEI. The CDR3 length is 14 residues.

This TCR was recovered from a man aged 55 to 70 with acute or convalescent COVID-19. The rearrangement links TRBV2 to TRBJ2-1; D may be TRBD1 (6 bases). The sample was peripheral blood. The CDR3 DNA sequence: TGTGCCAGCACTCCGGACAGTTCCTACAATGAGCAGTTCTTC. Translating it yields CASTPDSSYNEQFF.